These 23 T cell receptor beta chains originate from one sample sequenced in a study of a mutant IDH1 vaccine in newly diagnosed glioma. Libraries were prepared by immunoSEQ multiplex PCR; TCRdb keeps only in-frame clonotypes and omits some of them. Of approximately 70,000 clones listed, approximately 86% were seen once; the top ten hold under 3.5%. Time point specified: baseline, week 1 (first vaccination visit). The sample's treatment: pre-vaccination baseline after standard-of-care therapy. This specimen was PBMCs, taken from a glioma patient treated with radiotherapy, temozolomide or both. All receptors come from a man aged 25 to 40 with glioma.

This chain joins TRBV7-9 and TRBJ2-1, with D hard to call. The length of the CDR3 is 14 residues. V shed 2 bases and J shed 5 bases, with 10 bases lying between them. Per the germline V gene, CDR1 is SEHNR and CDR2 is FQNEAQ (reference sequence). CDR3 nucleotides: TGTGCCAGCAGCTTAAACGGTGGCGACAATGAGCAGTTCTTC. Encoded protein: CASSLNGGDNEQFF.

The genes are TRBV25-1 and TRBJ2-2, with D perhaps TRBD1 (7 bases). From germline, CDR1 is MGHDK and CDR2 SYGVNS. This CDR3 comprises 14 residues. Trimming took 6 bases from V and 4 from J, leaving 12 bases between them. This CDR3 reads CASRRDRPTGELFF. Written as DNA, the CDR3 is TGTGCCAGCAGGCGGGACAGACCCACCGGGGAGCTGTTTTTT. The full variable domain, in which reference TRBV25-1 and TRBJ2-2 provide the parts outside the CDR3, is EADIYQTPRYLVIGTGKKITLECSQTMGHDKMYWYQQDPGMELHLIHYSYGVNSTEKGDLSSESTVSRIRTEHFPLTLESARPSHTSQYLCASRRDRPTGELFFGEGSRLTVL.

This chain connects TRBV27 to TRBJ2-7; 12 nucleotides line up with TRBD2. The CDR3 covers 18 residues. The V gene end was trimmed by 0 bases and the J gene end by 0 bases; junction bases not matched to a gene: 6. The germline V gene encodes CDR1 MNHEY and CDR2 SMNVEV (reference sequence). CDR3 protein: CASSLSPTSGGPSYEQYF. Here the CDR3 DNA reads TGTGCCAGCAGTTTATCCCCTACTAGCGGGGGGCCCTCCTACGAGCAGTACTTC.

The chain recombines TRBV14 with TRBJ2-2, with unresolved D. The CDR3 runs 16 residues. Trimming pared 4 bases from V and 1 base from J, leaving 13 bases between. In germline, CDR1 is SGHDN, CDR2 FVKESK. CDR3 region: CASSLWPVKNTGELFF. The CDR3 nucleotides are TGTGCCAGCAGCCTCTGGCCCGTAAAGAACACCGGGGAGCTGTTTTTT. The full variable domain, rest sourced from reference TRBV14 and TRBJ2-2, is EAGVTQFPSHSVIEKGQTVTLRCDPISGHDNLYWYRRVMGKEIKFLLHFVKESKQDESGMPNNRFLAERTGGTYSTLKVQPAELEDSGVYFCASSLWPVKNTGELFFGEGSRLTVL.

This sequence joins TRBV2 and TRBJ1-6; D uncertain. In germline, CDR1 is SNHLY, CDR2 FYNNEI. The V and J ends lost 6 bases and 7 bases respectively, with 13 bases between them. The CDR3 runs to 14 residues. CDR3 residues: CASRRGGSNSPLHF. The CDR3 DNA sequence: TGTGCCAGCAGGCGAGGAGGGTCGAATTCACCCCTCCACTTT.

The V call is TRBV11-2, the J call TRBJ2-7, with TRBD1 matching 9 bases. The CDR3 runs 14 residues. CDR1 is SGHAT and CDR2 is FQNNGV in the germline V gene. After removal of 4 bases from V and 2 bases from J, the junction contained 3 bases not matched to a gene. The CDR3 reads CASSWGDRAYEQYF. The CDR3 nucleotides are TGTGCCAGCAGCTGGGGGGACAGGGCCTACGAGCAGTACTTC.

V is TRBV6-6 and J is TRBJ1-3, with D hard to call. Per germline, CDR1 MNHNY and CDR2 SVGAGI (reference sequence). Trimming took off 6 bases at V and 0 bases at J, with 6 bases between the two ends. The CDR3 loop spans 13 amino acids. The CDR3 DNA is TGTGCCAGCAGGAGATACTCTGGAAACACCATATATTTT. Its protein is CASRRYSGNTIYF.

The chain uses TRBV9 and TRBJ1-1, with D possibly matching TRBD1 (5 bases). The CDR3 has 17 residues. The germline V gene encodes CDR1 SGDLS and CDR2 YYNGEE. V was cut by 3 bases and J by 3 bases, with 21 bases left in between. CDR3 DNA: TGTGCCAGCAGCGCCGGTCTTCCGGGGGGGGGATACACTGAAGCTTTCTTT. It codes for CASSAGLPGGGYTEAFF.

This sequence joins TRBV18 and TRBJ2-2; 12 bases line up with TRBD1. CDR1 is KGHSH and CDR2 is LQKENI in the germline V gene. CDR3 length equals 16 residues. The V gene end was trimmed by 3 bases and the J gene end by 5 bases; junction bases not matched to a gene: 4. Here the CDR3 DNA reads TGTGCCAGCTCACCGGGACAGGGGGCGAGGACCGGGGAGCTGTTTTTT. Its protein product is CASSPGQGARTGELFF.

The rearrangement uses TRBV9 and TRBJ1-2; D unresolved. This CDR3 contains 13 residues. The germline V and J ends were trimmed by 2 bases and 2 bases, with 7 bases remaining between them. CDR1 and CDR2 (germline): SGDLS, YYNGEE. The CDR3 reads CASSVTENYGYTF. The CDR3 nucleotides are TGTGCCAGCAGCGTGACTGAGAACTATGGCTACACCTTC.

The chain uses TRBV4-1 and TRBJ1-3; D gene ambiguous. Per germline, CDR1 MGHRA and CDR2 YSYEKL. The CDR3 is made up of 17 amino acids. The V end was cut by 2 bases, the J end by 0 bases, with 14 bases between. In nucleotides, the CDR3 is TGCGCCAGCAGCCAATCCCCGCTTGCGGACTCTGGAAACACCATATATTTT. Translating it yields CASSQSPLADSGNTIYF.

This clone was counted a few times. The V gene is TRBV30, the J gene TRBJ1-4; no definite D call. Germline lookup yields CDR1 GTSNPN and CDR2 SVGIG (reference sequence). This CDR3 region has 15 residues. Trimming took 2 bases from V and 0 from J, leaving 10 bases between them. In DNA form, the CDR3 reads TGTGCCTGGAGTACCAAAGGCGCAACTAATGAAAAACTGTTTTTT. Amino acid sequence: CAWSTKGATNEKLFF.

The chain couples TRBV10-2 to TRBJ1-2, with D possibly TRBD1 on 6 matching bases. Germline values: CDR1 WSHSY, CDR2 SAAADI. This CDR3 has 14 amino acids. V was cut by 4 bases and J by 4 bases, with 13 bases left in between. This chain's CDR3 is CASSARGRIYGYTF. The CDR3 DNA sequence: TGCGCCAGCAGTGCCCGGGGGCGAATCTATGGCTACACCTTC.

The V call is TRBV18, the J call TRBJ1-2; D not certain. Germline CDR1 and CDR2: KGHSH and LQKENI. V was pared by 1 base and J by 7 bases, with 13 bases between. The CDR3 spans 14 residues. The CDR3 coding sequence is TGTGCCAGCTCACCACTAGAGGGCGCAGGTGGCTACACCTTC. Translating gives CASSPLEGAGGYTF.

This clone has just a few counts. This rearrangement joins TRBV7-6 to TRBJ2-2; TRBD1 agrees at 8 bases. Germline V gene lookup returns CDR1 SGHVS and CDR2 FNYEAQ. CDR3 length: 15 amino acids. J gave up 2 bases and V 5 bases, and 4 bases lay outside the gene matches. The DNA of the CDR3 is TGTGCCAGCAGCCCAGGGACAGGTAACACCGGGGAGCTGTTTTTT. Its protein is CASSPGTGNTGELFF.

The chain recombines TRBV27 with TRBJ1-2, with no clear D. Trimming removed 6 bases from V and 5 bases from J, with 10 bases in between. CDR3 length equals 12 residues. Germline loops: CDR1 MNHEY, CDR2 SMNVEV (reference sequence). CDR3 region: CASRGGMYGYTF. CDR3 sequence (DNA): TGTGCCAGCAGGGGAGGGATGTATGGCTACACCTTC.

The genes are TRBV11-2 and TRBJ2-7; maybe TRBD2 (6 bases). The CDR3 loop spans 13 amino acids. CDR1 is SGHAT and CDR2 is FQNNGV in the germline V gene. V lost 1 base and J 6 bases, leaving 10 bases between the germline ends. CDR3: CASSLGGGLEQYF. Here the CDR3 DNA reads TGTGCCAGCAGCTTAGGTGGGGGACTCGAGCAGTACTTC.

The chain recombines TRBV19 with TRBJ2-7; 8 nucleotides agree with TRBD1. From germline, CDR1 is LNHDA and CDR2 SQIVND (reference sequence). Trimming removed 4 bases from V and 4 bases from J; junction bases left unmatched: 6. The CDR3 consists of 14 residues. The chain's CDR3 is CASSTGTGKYEQYF. In nucleotides, the CDR3 is TGTGCCAGTAGTACCGGGACAGGAAAATACGAGCAGTACTTC.

V usage is TRBV6-5 and J usage is TRBJ2-1; D may be TRBD1 or TRBD2 (6 bases each). The V gene's germline CDR1 is MNHEY and CDR2 SVGAGI. The CDR3 has 15 residues. Trimming left V 6 bases short and J 4 bases short, with 16 bases between. CDR3: CASRIEGGPYNEQFF. DNA of the CDR3: TGTGCCAGCAGAATCGAGGGGGGACCATACAATGAGCAGTTCTTC.

The chain employs TRBV11-2 and TRBJ1-2; D remains ambiguous. The CDR3 loop spans 16 amino acids. Trimming stripped 1 base from V and 5 bases from J, with 17 bases between. Germline V gene lookup returns CDR1 SGHAT and CDR2 FQNNGV. CDR3 in DNA: TGTGCCAGCAGCTTAGGACGTGGTGGCAGGCAATATGGCTACACCTTC. Its translation: CASSLGRGGRQYGYTF.

V and J are TRBV9 and TRBJ2-1, with 7 positions matching TRBD1. Germline V gives CDR1 SGDLS, CDR2 YYNGEE. With 7 bases clipped from V and 4 bases from J, the junction kept 11 bases outside the gene matches. This CDR3 region has 15 residues. The CDR3 DNA follows: TGTGCCAGCTCGAGACGGGACAGCATTTACAATGAGCAGTTCTTC. It yields the protein CASSRRDSIYNEQFF.

This clone was seen a few times. This chain connects TRBV5-1 to TRBJ1-1, with 7 positions matching TRBD1. The CDR3 loop spans 11 amino acids. The germline gives CDR1 SGHRS, CDR2 YFSETQ. With 5 bases clipped from V and 7 bases from J, the junction kept 2 bases outside the gene matches. The CDR3 reads CASSYRGEAFF. Written as DNA, the CDR3 is TGCGCCAGCAGTTACAGGGGTGAAGCTTTCTTT.

This clone occurred a few times. The J gene is TRBJ1-5, the V gene TRBV6-4; no reliable D call. Germline loops: CDR1 MRHNA, CDR2 SNTAGT. The CDR3 extends over 13 amino acids. Trimming took 6 bases from V and 3 from J, leaving 9 bases between them. The CDR3 loop is CASSPTDNQPQHF. As DNA, the CDR3 is TGTGCCAGCAGCCCCACGGACAATCAGCCCCAGCATTTT.